This T cell receptor (beta chain) was documented in a study of shared clonotypes between healthy human individuals. Regarding the study as a whole: Incompleteness in sorted-subset sequencing, despite large depth, was shown by rarefaction.

The CDR3 is made up of 18 amino acids. Germline V gene sequence: CDR1 MNHEY, CDR2 SMNVEV (reference sequence). Germline trimming cut 1 base from V and 0 bases from J; bases unmatched to any gene: 10. As to this clone: Its antigen is undetermined.

Produced via immunoSEQ multiplex PCR; TCRdb's table is partial and in-frame only. The sample lists around 600,000 clones, 95% to 98% occurring once. This sequence was found in a woman aged 25-40 years in good health. This chain joins TRBV27 and TRBJ2-7; 9 bases fit TRBD2. The sequencing sample was made of naive CD4+ T cells sorted from blood. Subset: CD45RA+ positively selected. The CDR3 reads CASSLFWASGTSSYEQYF. The CDR3 region has the DNA TGTGCCAGCAGTTTATTTTGGGCTAGCGGGACAAGCTCCTACGAGCAGTACTTC.